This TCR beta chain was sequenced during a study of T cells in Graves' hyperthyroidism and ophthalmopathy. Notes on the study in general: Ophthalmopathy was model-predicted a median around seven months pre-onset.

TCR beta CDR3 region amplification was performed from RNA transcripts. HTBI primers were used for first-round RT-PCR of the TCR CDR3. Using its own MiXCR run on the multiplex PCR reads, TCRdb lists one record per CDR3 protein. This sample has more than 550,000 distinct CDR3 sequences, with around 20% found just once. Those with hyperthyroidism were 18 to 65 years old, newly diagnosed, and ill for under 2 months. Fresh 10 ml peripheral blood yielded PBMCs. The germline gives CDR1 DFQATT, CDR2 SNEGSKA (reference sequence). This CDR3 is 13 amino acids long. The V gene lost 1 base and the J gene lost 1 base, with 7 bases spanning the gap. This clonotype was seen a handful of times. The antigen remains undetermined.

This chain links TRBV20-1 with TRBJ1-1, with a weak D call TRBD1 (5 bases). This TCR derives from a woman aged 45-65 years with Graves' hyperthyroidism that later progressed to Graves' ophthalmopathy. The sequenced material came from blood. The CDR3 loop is CSARGDWNTEAFF. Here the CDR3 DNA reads TGCAGTGCTAGAGGGGACTGGAACACTGAAGCTTTCTTT.